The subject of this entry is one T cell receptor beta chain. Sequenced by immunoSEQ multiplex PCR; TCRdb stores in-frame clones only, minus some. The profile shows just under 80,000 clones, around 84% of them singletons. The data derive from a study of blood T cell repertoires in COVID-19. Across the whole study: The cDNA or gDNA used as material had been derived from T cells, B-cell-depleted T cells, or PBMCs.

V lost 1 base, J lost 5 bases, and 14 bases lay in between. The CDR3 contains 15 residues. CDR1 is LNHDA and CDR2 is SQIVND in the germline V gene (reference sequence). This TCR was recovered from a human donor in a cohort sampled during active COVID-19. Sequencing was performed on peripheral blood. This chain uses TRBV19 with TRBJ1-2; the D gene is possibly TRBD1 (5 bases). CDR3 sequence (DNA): TGTGCCAGTAGTATAGCCTCCCCGGGACTTTATGGCTACACCTTC. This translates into CASSIASPGLYGYTF.